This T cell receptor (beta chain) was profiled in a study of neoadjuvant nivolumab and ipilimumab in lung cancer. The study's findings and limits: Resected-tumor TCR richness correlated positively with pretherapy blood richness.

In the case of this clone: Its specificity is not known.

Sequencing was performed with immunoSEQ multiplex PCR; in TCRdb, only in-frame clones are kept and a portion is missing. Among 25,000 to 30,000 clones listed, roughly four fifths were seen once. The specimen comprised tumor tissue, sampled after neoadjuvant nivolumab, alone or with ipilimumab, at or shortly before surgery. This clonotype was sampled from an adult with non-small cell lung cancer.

As DNA, the CDR3 is TGTGCCAGCAGCGCCCGGGACTGGCAAGAGACCCAGTACTTC. It encodes CASSARDWQETQYF. The chain recombines TRBV5-6 with TRBJ2-5; perhaps TRBD2 as D (6 bases). Germline V CDR1 and CDR2: SGHDT, YYEEEE. The CDR3 length is 14 residues. V was shortened by 4 bases and J by 2 bases, with 12 bases between the two germline ends.